This is a list of T cell receptor beta chains from one sample in a study of shared clonotypes between healthy human individuals. Repertoires were generated with immunoSEQ multiplex PCR, while TCRdb's copy carries only in-frame clones and drops some. Among about half a million clones listed, roughly 78% were seen once. Sequencing was done on a sample of PBMCs. These receptors originate from a woman aged 40 to 49 in good health. Some clones in this sample may be carry-over from other donors' samples. Each CDR3 is given with its conserved first and last residue. A D gene is named only where the DNA matches it firmly. Not all rows give a size; the values are once, few, many and, for expanded clones, a class.

clone size	D gene	J gene	V gene	CDR3 protein	CDR3 DNA
NA	TRBD1	TRBJ2-4	TRBV27	CASSLPDPGQGPKNIQYF	TGTGCCAGCAGTTTACCCGACCCGGGACAGGGACCCAAAAACATTCAGTACTTC
NA	NA	TRBJ2-5	TRBV30	CAWSVGGQETQYF	TGTGCCTGGAGTGTAGGGGGGCAGGAGACCCAGTACTTC
NA	TRBD1	TRBJ2-2	TRBV7-3	CASSLIPGQGNTGELFF	TGTGCCAGCAGCTTAATCCCGGGACAGGGAAACACCGGGGAGCTGTTTTTT
NA	NA	TRBJ2-2	TRBV5-1	CASSTQGGYTGELFF	TGCGCCAGCAGCACACAGGGAGGCTACACCGGGGAGCTGTTTTTT
NA	TRBD2	TRBJ2-5	TRBV7-2	CASSLAGLAQETQYF	TGTGCCAGCAGCTTAGCGGGACTAGCCCAAGAGACCCAGTACTTC
NA	TRBD2	TRBJ2-1	TRBV28	CASSLLSSGSNEQFF	TGTGCCAGCAGTTTATTGTCTAGCGGGAGTAATGAGCAGTTCTTC
NA	TRBD1	TRBJ2-3	TRBV5-1	CASSFSGTGGADTQYF	TGCGCCAGCAGCTTCTCCGGGACAGGGGGTGCAGATACGCAGTATTTT
NA	TRBD2	TRBJ2-7	TRBV7-8	CASSLGLAGNYEQYF	TGTGCCAGCAGCTTGGGACTAGCGGGGAACTACGAGCAGTACTTC
few	NA	TRBJ2-2	TRBV10-1	CATSPYTGELFF	TGCGCCACCTCTCCCTACACCGGGGAGCTGTTTTTT
few	NA	TRBJ2-1	TRBV4-1	CASSQGYYGEQFF	TGCGCCAGCAGCCAAGGATATTACGGAGAGCAGTTCTTC
NA	NA	TRBJ2-1	TRBV4-1	CASSSRTRDFYNEQFF	TGCGCCAGCAGCTCCCGGACAAGGGACTTTTACAATGAGCAGTTCTTC
NA	NA	TRBJ2-7	TRBV18	CASSPFRTQTGAEQYF	TGTGCCAGCTCACCTTTTAGGACACAAACGGGGGCCGAGCAGTACTTC
NA	NA	TRBJ1-1	TRBV5-5	CASSPGALRTEAFF	TGTGCCAGCAGCCCTGGGGCTTTGAGGACTGAAGCTTTCTTT
NA	NA	TRBJ1-3	TRBV7-8	CASSLGRASGNTIYF	TGTGCCAGCAGCTTAGGACGGGCCTCTGGAAACACCATATATTTT
NA	NA	TRBJ2-2	TRBV5-1	CASNLDIGNTGELFF	TGCGCCAGCAACTTGGACATAGGGAACACCGGGGAGCTGTTTTTT
NA	NA	TRBJ1-6	TRBV27	CASSFSGGRASYNSPLHF	TGTGCCAGCAGTTTTTCCGGGGGCCGGGCTTCCTATAATTCACCCCTCCACTTT
NA	NA	TRBJ2-1	TRBV9	CASSVGSTARNNEQFF	TGTGCCAGCAGCGTAGGGTCCACCGCCCGGAACAATGAGCAGTTCTTC
many	TRBD1	TRBJ2-1	TRBV5-6	CAQADFGQASYNEQFF	TGTGCCCAAGCTGATTTCGGACAGGCCTCCTACAATGAGCAGTTCTTC
many	NA	TRBJ1-2	TRBV30	CAWSVRADGYTF	TGTGCCTGGAGTGTACGGGCGGATGGCTACACCTTC
NA	TRBD1	TRBJ1-1	TRBV7-2	CASSLVRGHTEAFF	TGTGCCAGCAGCTTGGTTAGGGGGCACACTGAAGCTTTCTTT
many	NA	TRBJ1-4	TRBV7-9	CASSLQTVGEKLFF	TGTGCCAGCAGCTTACAAACAGTAGGTGAAAAACTGTTTTTT
NA	NA	TRBJ1-1	TRBV9	CASSVSSFWGRNTEAFF	TGTGCCAGCAGCGTATCTTCTTTTTGGGGGAGGAACACTGAAGCTTTCTTT
NA	TRBD1	TRBJ2-7	TRBV29-1	CSAISGTAYEQYF	TGCAGCGCCATATCCGGGACAGCTTACGAGCAGTACTTC
NA	TRBD2	TRBJ2-3	TRBV7-3	CASSLRASGSGPDTQYF	TGTGCCAGCAGCTTAAGAGCTAGCGGGAGTGGCCCAGATACGCAGTATTTT
few	TRBD1	TRBJ1-3	TRBV4-1	CASSQQGAFLRGNTIYF	TGCGCCAGCAGCCAACAGGGGGCGTTCCTCCGTGGAAACACCATATATTTT
few	NA	TRBJ1-1	TRBV5-4	CASSVDSTEAFF	TGTGCCAGCAGCGTCGACAGCACTGAAGCTTTCTTT
NA	NA	TRBJ2-3	TRBV5-1	CASSLDPSGLDTQYF	TGCGCCAGCAGCTTGGATCCGAGCGGGCTTGATACGCAGTATTTT
NA	TRBD2	TRBJ2-5	TRBV5-4	CASSLASGRAEGTQYF	TGTGCCAGCAGCTTAGCTAGCGGGAGGGCCGAAGGGACCCAGTACTTC
NA	TRBD1	TRBJ2-7	TRBV7-2	CASSTRQGYEQYF	TGTGCCAGCAGCACCAGACAGGGGTACGAGCAGTACTTC
NA	TRBD1	TRBJ2-7	TRBV6-1	CASSGDGTGQYF	TGTGCCAGCAGTGGGGACGGGACAGGGCAGTACTTC
once	TRBD2	TRBJ2-7	TRBV27	CASSKRTSRSYEQYF	TGTGCCAGCAGTAAGAGGACTAGCCGGTCCTACGAGCAGTACTTC
NA	NA	TRBJ2-3	TRBV5-4	CASSNQGGLTDTQYF	TGTGCCAGCAGCAACCAGGGGGGCCTCACAGATACGCAGTATTTT
NA	TRBD1	TRBJ2-7	TRBV2	CASRAGTGNSYEQYF	TGTGCCAGCAGAGCCGGGACAGGGAACTCCTACGAGCAGTACTTC
NA	TRBD2	TRBJ2-2	TRBV7-8	CASSYTSGRHPGELFF	TGTGCCAGCAGTTACACTAGCGGGAGGCACCCCGGGGAGCTGTTTTTT
NA	NA	TRBJ1-2	TRBV6-1	CASSEVGAGAPSYGYTF	TGTGCCAGCAGTGAAGTGGGGGCAGGGGCTCCCTCCTATGGCTACACCTTC
NA	NA	TRBJ2-4	TRBV18	CASSPPSVAKNIQYF	TGTGCCAGCTCACCACCATCCGTAGCCAAAAACATTCAGTACTTC
NA	NA	TRBJ2-7	TRBV19	CATRAPEYSYEQYF	TGTGCCACCCGAGCCCCGGAGTACTCCTACGAGCAGTACTTC
once	TRBD2	TRBJ2-1	TRBV19	CASSISVRASGRYEQFF	TGTGCCAGTAGTATAAGTGTCAGGGCTAGCGGGAGATATGAGCAGTTCTTC
NA	TRBD2	TRBJ2-1	TRBV6-6	CASSPPRAGGYNEQFF	TGTGCCAGCAGCCCCCCAAGGGCGGGAGGATACAATGAGCAGTTCTTC
NA	TRBD2	TRBJ2-1	TRBV13	CASSLLAGVAYNEQFF	TGTGCCAGCAGCTTGTTAGCGGGAGTGGCATACAATGAGCAGTTCTTC
NA	TRBD1	TRBJ1-2	TRBV5-1	CASSLDPQGAYGYTF	TGCGCCAGCAGCTTGGATCCCCAGGGGGCTTATGGCTACACCTTC
NA	TRBD1	TRBJ2-7	TRBV2	CASNLGYRGYEQYF	TGTGCCAGCAATCTTGGGTACAGGGGCTACGAGCAGTACTTC
NA	TRBD1	TRBJ1-3	TRBV5-1	CASSFDRGRGNTIYF	TGCGCCAGCAGCTTTGACAGGGGGCGAGGAAACACCATATATTTT
NA	NA	TRBJ2-5	TRBV7-2	CASSRGPTQETQYF	TGTGCCAGCAGCCGAGGACCGACACAAGAGACCCAGTACTTC
NA	NA	TRBJ2-7	TRBV5-6	CASSLKWDEQYF	TGTGCCAGCAGCTTGAAATGGGACGAGCAGTACTTC
NA	TRBD1	TRBJ2-5	TRBV19	CASGTGVETQYF	TGTGCCAGTGGGACAGGGGTAGAGACCCAGTACTTC
few	NA	TRBJ2-3	TRBV6-5	CASSPTGHTQYF	TGTGCCAGCAGCCCGACCGGGCATACGCAGTATTTT
NA	TRBD1	TRBJ2-1	TRBV27	CASSTGTGTYNEQFF	TGTGCCAGCAGCACCGGGACAGGTACCTACAATGAGCAGTTCTTC